This T cell receptor beta chain was obtained from a study of blood T cell repertoires in COVID-19. Study-wide background: Samples of COVID-19 (acute and convalescent) were obtained from the United States, Italy and Spain. The analysed material was cDNA or gDNA that came from T cells, B-cell-depleted T cells, or PBMCs.

Original analysis: Scientists estimated how many nucleated cells there were by amplifying reference gene primers. Profiling relied on immunoSEQ multiplex PCR, and the TCRdb table lists in-frame clones only, not all of them. Clone size and the V and J calls come from that table; the DNA yielded D and trimming. The data contain hundreds of thousands of clones, around 89% of them seen just once; the ten biggest clones take up 5.5% to 8.5%. Germline CDR1 and CDR2: SGHRS and YFSETQ. The CDR3 sequence is 18 residues long. V lost 4 bases, J lost 1 base, and 12 bases stayed unmatched. This clone was observed once.

The chain uses TRBV5-1 and TRBJ2-2, with 8 bases aligning to TRBD2. Sequencing was carried out using peripheral blood. The sequence was obtained from a woman aged 30 to 39 who had recovered from COVID-19. In DNA, the CDR3 is TGCGCCAGCAGCCGACTAGCGAGTCGGTCGCAGAACACCGGGGAGCTGTTTTTT. Translated: CASSRLASRSQNTGELFF.